These 29 T cell receptor beta chains were sequenced from one sample in a study of shared clonotypes between healthy human individuals. Some clones are missing from TCRdb's copy, which holds only in-frame ones; the method was immunoSEQ multiplex PCR. This table holds roughly 1.5 million clones, 95% to 99% found once. The material sequenced was naive CD4+ T cells sorted from blood. Subset of the sample: CD45RA+ positively selected. These receptor sequences come from a man in his thirties or forties in good health.

The chain uses TRBV10-3 and TRBJ1-1; tentatively, D is TRBD1 (5 bases). The CDR3 totals 14 residues. Germline CDR1 reads ENHRY; CDR2 reads SYGVKD. Between the trimmed V and J ends, which lost 0 bases and 6 bases, there was a span of 11 bases. The CDR3 nucleotides read TGTGCCATCAGTGAGTCCCTGGGGGGATCTGAAGCTTTCTTT. Amino acids: CAISESLGGSEAFF.

The chain recombines TRBV6-5 with TRBJ2-5; tentatively, D is TRBD2 (6 bases). CDR3 size: 13 residues. Trimming left V 6 bases short and J 5 bases short, with 13 bases between. Germline V gene lookup returns CDR1 MNHEY and CDR2 SVGAGI. The CDR3 coding sequence is TGTGCCAGCAGGCCCGGGAGAAGGGAGACCCAGTACTTC. Protein sequence: CASRPGRRETQYF.

This chain uses TRBV7-6 with TRBJ2-5, with 10 bases identical to TRBD1. Trimming at V came to 5 bases and at J to 1 base, leaving 19 bases not matched to a gene. This CDR3 has 20 residues. Per germline, CDR1 SGHVS and CDR2 FNYEAQ. CDR3 residues: CASSQGTGDVRLGIQETQYF. DNA for the CDR3: TGTGCCAGCAGCCAAGGGACAGGGGATGTCAGGTTAGGAATCCAAGAGACCCAGTACTTC.

The rearrangement joins TRBV11-2 to TRBJ2-3; TRBD2 matches at 7 bases. The CDR3 is 18 amino acids. CDR1 is SGHAT, CDR2 FQNNGV, per germline. V lost 2 bases and J lost 1; bases outside the gene matches: 12. The CDR3 region has the DNA TGTGCCAGCAGCTTAAGGTTAGCGGGCCCAAAACGCACAGATACGCAGTATTTT. As protein: CASSLRLAGPKRTDTQYF.

This clone was seen only once. The chain is built from TRBV5-5 and TRBJ2-2, with D uncertain. The CDR3 loop spans 12 amino acids. Deletions cut 2 bases from V and 6 bases from J, with 5 bases between. Germline V gives CDR1 SGHKS, CDR2 YYEKEE (reference sequence). The CDR3 loop reads CASSLKSGELFF. In DNA, the CDR3 is TGTGCCAGCAGCTTAAAATCCGGGGAGCTGTTTTTT.

The CDR3 DNA is TGTGCCAGCAGCCACGGACTAGCGGGAGTAGCAGATACGCAGTATTTT. Its protein is CASSHGLAGVADTQYF. This chain joins TRBV5-4 and TRBJ2-3; 13 bases map to TRBD2. This CDR3 has 16 amino acids. With V trimmed by 4 bases and J by 4 bases, 6 bases remained unmatched. CDR1 is SGHNT, CDR2 YYREEE, per germline (reference sequence). Full variable domain (rest looked up from reference TRBV5-4 and TRBJ2-3): ETGVTQSPTHLIKTRGQQVTLRCSSQSGHNTVSWYQQALGQGPQFIFQYYREEENGRGNFPPRFSGLQFPNYSSELNVNALELDDSALYLCASSHGLAGVADTQYFGPGTRLTVL.

The chain combines TRBV6-1 with TRBJ2-1, with 9 bases lining up with TRBD2. The CDR3 runs to 14 residues. J gave up 4 bases and V 7 bases, and 5 bases lay outside the gene matches. Germline CDR1 MNHNS, CDR2 SASEGT. As DNA, the CDR3 is TGTGCCAGCAAGAAGACTAGCGGTTACAATGAGCAGTTCTTC. Protein sequence: CASKKTSGYNEQFF.

This clone was recorded only once. This chain connects TRBV5-6 to TRBJ2-5; D gene ambiguous. Trimming shortened V by 1 base and J by 5 bases, and 15 bases separated the two germline ends. In germline, CDR1 is SGHDT, CDR2 YYEEEE. The CDR3 is 15 amino acids. CDR3 DNA: TGTGCCAGCAGCTTGCAGGCGCTAGTCGGGGAGACCCAGTACTTC. It is translated as CASSLQALVGETQYF.

This chain connects TRBV19 to TRBJ1-3; no clear D gene. Trimming pared 6 bases from V and 3 bases from J, leaving 15 bases between. CDR3 size: 15 residues. Germline CDR1 reads LNHDA; CDR2 reads SQIVND (reference sequence). Written as DNA, the CDR3 is TGTGCCAGTAGAACTCCAGGTGCTAGTGGAAACACCATATATTTT. Protein sequence: CASRTPGASGNTIYF.

This chain links TRBV7-9 with TRBJ2-5; possibly TRBD2 for D (6 bases). V was clipped by 5 bases and J by 2 bases, with 12 bases between them. Germline CDR1 SEHNR, CDR2 FQNEAQ (reference sequence). CDR3 length: 14 residues. As DNA, the CDR3 is TGTGCCAGCAGCCCGGCGGGGCGACAAGAGACCCAGTACTTC. Residues: CASSPAGRQETQYF.

Note on this clone: Different DNA sequences within this sample yield the same CDR3. The chain links TRBV9 to TRBJ2-2, with D hard to call. This CDR3 region has 13 residues. V lost 2 bases and J lost 5, with 7 bases in between. In germline, CDR1 is SGDLS, CDR2 YYNGEE. CDR3 sequence: CASSVEGTGELFF. CDR3 DNA: TGTGCCAGCAGCGTTGAAGGTACCGGGGAGCTGTTTTTT.

The V and J genes are TRBV2 and TRBJ1-4; no definite D call. Germline V gene lookup returns CDR1 SNHLY and CDR2 FYNNEI. This CDR3 has 17 amino acids. The V and J ends lost 6 bases and 7 bases respectively, with 24 bases between them. In nucleotides, the CDR3 is TGTGCCAGCAGGAGGGCTTCCAATAGGGCCCTAGGTGAAAAACTGTTTTTT. Protein product: CASRRASNRALGEKLFF.

This chain connects TRBV15 to TRBJ2-1; D perhaps matches TRBD1 (7 bases). V dropped 1 base and J dropped 4 bases, with 14 bases sitting between them. The CDR3 covers 16 residues. Germline CDR1 reads LNHNV; CDR2 reads YYDKDF (reference sequence). CDR3 nucleotides: TGTGCCACCAGCAGAGCGCCAGGGGGGTCGTACAATGAGCAGTTCTTC. Its protein is CATSRAPGGSYNEQFF.

This clone appeared once. This specimen includes other DNA sequences encoding the same CDR3. The rearrangement links TRBV18 to TRBJ2-3; no reliable D call. This CDR3 has 13 residues. CDR1 is KGHSH, CDR2 LQKENI, per germline. Trimming cost V 0 bases and J 2 bases, with 3 bases left between them. CDR3 DNA sequence: TGTGCCAGCTCACCACCCTCCACAGATACGCAGTATTTT. It translates to CASSPPSTDTQYF.

This clone has a single count. V gene TRBV2 combines with J gene TRBJ2-3; D gene unclear. V was trimmed by 6 bases and J by 2 bases, leaving 6 bases between them. The CDR3 loop spans 12 amino acids. CDR1 SNHLY and CDR2 FYNNEI come from the germline V gene. The CDR3 DNA reads TGTGCCAGCAGAAGGAACACAGATACGCAGTATTTT. This sequence encodes CASRRNTDTQYF.

The chain joins TRBV9 to TRBJ2-7, with 7 bases lining up with TRBD1. The CDR3 totals 16 residues. CDR1 and CDR2 (germline): SGDLS, YYNGEE. The V and J ends lost 2 bases and 3 bases, in that order; junction bases with no gene match: 11. CDR3 residues: CASSVRSTGILYEQYF. The CDR3 DNA reads TGTGCCAGCAGCGTCCGATCGACAGGGATTCTCTACGAGCAGTACTTC.

This sequence joins TRBV18 and TRBJ2-7; D gene uncertain. The V gene's germline CDR1 is KGHSH and CDR2 LQKENI. Trimming shortened V by 1 base and J by 2 bases, and 9 bases separated the two germline ends. The CDR3 is made up of 14 amino acids. CDR3 region: CASSPQKGPYEQYF. In nucleotides, the CDR3 is TGTGCCAGCTCACCACAAAAGGGCCCCTACGAGCAGTACTTC.

The V and J genes are TRBV7-3 and TRBJ2-1; D unresolved. This CDR3 contains 11 residues. V gave up 5 bases and J gave up 14 bases, with 13 bases separating them. The germline gives CDR1 SGHTA, CDR2 FQGTGA. DNA of the CDR3: TGTGCCAGCAGCCTCACTACGGCTGAGTTCTTC. Translation gives CASSLTTAEFF. Complete variable domain (other parts from reference TRBV7-3 and TRBJ2-1): GAGVSQTPSNKVTEKGKYVELRCDPISGHTALYWYRQSLGQGPEFLIYFQGTGAADDSGLPNDRFFAVRPEGSVSTLKIQRTERGDSAVYLCASSLTTAEFFGPGTRLTVL.

Of note for this clone: The same CDR3 can be traced to other DNA sequences in this sample. The rearrangement links TRBV18 to TRBJ2-3, with D uncertain. CDR1 and CDR2 (germline): KGHSH, LQKENI. V was pared by 4 bases and J by 3 bases, with 8 bases between. The CDR3 sequence is 13 residues long. CDR3 loop: CASSRESTDTQYF. In nucleotides, the CDR3 is TGTGCCAGCTCACGTGAGAGTACAGATACGCAGTATTTT.

The V gene is TRBV4-1, the J gene TRBJ2-1, with D perhaps TRBD2 (5 bases). The CDR3 totals 13 residues. Trimming removed 1 base at V and 12 bases at J, with 13 bases between. Per the germline V gene, CDR1 is MGHRA and CDR2 is YSYEKL. CDR3 DNA sequence: TGCGCCAGCAGCCAAGTCGTCTTCCTAGCGCAGTTCTTC. This sequence encodes CASSQVVFLAQFF.

The chain combines TRBV5-1 with TRBJ2-3, with TRBD2 identical over 10 bases. Per germline, CDR1 SGHRS and CDR2 YFSETQ. The V and J ends lost 4 bases and 1 base, in that order; junction bases with no gene match: 18. The CDR3 runs 20 residues. CDR3 region: CASSNRRTSGVLRRTDTQYF. CDR3 DNA: TGCGCCAGCAGCAACCGTAGGACTAGCGGAGTCCTCCGGCGCACAGATACGCAGTATTTT.

This clone came up once. V is TRBV9 and J is TRBJ2-1; D might be TRBD1 (5 bases). CDR1 is SGDLS and CDR2 is YYNGEE in the germline V gene. Trimming cost V 0 bases and J 5 bases, with 9 bases left between them. The CDR3 has 14 residues. The DNA of the CDR3 is TGTGCCAGCAGCGTAGTACAGGCAAACAATGAGCAGTTCTTC. Translated, it gives CASSVVQANNEQFF.

V and J are TRBV9 and TRBJ2-2, with D unresolved. This CDR3 contains 14 residues. V was pared by 4 bases and J by 1 base, with 8 bases between. Per germline, CDR1 SGDLS and CDR2 YYNGEE. The CDR3 sequence is CASSPGLNTGELFF. The CDR3 DNA is TGTGCCAGCAGCCCGGGCCTGAACACCGGGGAGCTGTTTTTT.

V usage is TRBV28 and J usage is TRBJ1-5; no clear D. CDR3 length: 13 residues. V lost 0 bases, J lost 5 bases, and 5 bases lay in between. Germline CDR1 and CDR2: MDHEN and SYDVKM. CDR3 sequence (DNA): TGTGCCAGCAGTTTATGGGCCCATCAGCCCCAGCATTTT. Its translation is CASSLWAHQPQHF.

V is TRBV29-1 and J is TRBJ2-1; 7 bases fit TRBD2. Germline V lookup: CDR1 SQVTM, CDR2 ANQGSEA. Trimming at V came to 7 bases and at J to 3 bases, leaving 3 bases not matched to a gene. The CDR3 spans 12 residues. CDR3 amino acids: CSGGTIYNEQFF. Written as DNA, the CDR3 is TGCAGCGGGGGGACTATCTACAATGAGCAGTTCTTC.

This rearrangement joins TRBV27 to TRBJ2-2; D may match TRBD1 or TRBD2 (6 bases each). The CDR3 sequence is 15 residues long. Germline-derived CDR1 and CDR2 are MNHEY and SMNVEV (reference sequence). V was cut by 1 base and J by 7 bases, with 13 bases left in between. CDR3 amino acids: CASSLYRGRNGELFF. Written as DNA, the CDR3 is TGTGCCAGCAGTTTATATCGGGGGCGAAACGGGGAGCTGTTTTTT.

To note about this clone: This same CDR3 is encoded by further DNA sequences in the sample. The chain combines TRBV18 with TRBJ2-5; the match to TRBD2 covers 13 bases. The CDR3 contains 16 residues. Trimming took 4 bases from V and 5 from J; bases not matched to a gene: 7. From germline, CDR1 is KGHSH and CDR2 LQKENI. The CDR3 is CASSLRTSGSLETQYF. Written as DNA, the CDR3 is TGTGCCAGCTCACTCAGGACTAGCGGGAGTCTGGAGACCCAGTACTTC.

V gene TRBV10-3 combines with J gene TRBJ2-1; possible D gene TRBD2, 5 bases. The CDR3 spans 15 residues. V was shortened by 4 bases and J by 6 bases, with 16 bases between the two germline ends. From germline, CDR1 is ENHRY and CDR2 SYGVKD. The CDR3 loop reads CAISVKPGSLNEQFF. The CDR3 DNA follows: TGTGCCATCAGTGTGAAACCGGGGAGCCTCAATGAGCAGTTCTTC.

J is TRBJ2-6 and V is TRBV19; 7 bases match TRBD2. V dropped 3 bases and J dropped 0; count of bases not matched to a gene: 8. The length of the CDR3 is 18 residues. Germline CDR1 and CDR2: LNHDA and SQIVND (reference sequence). The CDR3 is CASSIRPGGGSGANVLTF. The CDR3 bases are TGTGCCAGTAGTATCCGACCGGGGGGTGGCTCTGGGGCCAACGTCCTGACTTTC. The complete variable domain, with remaining parts taken from reference TRBV19 and TRBJ2-6, reads DGGITQSPKYLFRKEGQNVTLSCEQNLNHDAMYWYRQDPGQGLRLIYYSQIVNDFQKGDIAEGYSVSREKKESFPLTVTSAQKNPTAFYLCASSIRPGGGSGANVLTFGAGSRLTVL.